One and the same sample provided the 26 T cell receptor beta chains below, sequenced in a study of response to subunit inactivated influenza vaccine. TCRdb itself ran the RT-PCR reads through MiXCR, one entry per CDR3 protein. The data contain about 610,000 distinct CDR3 sequences, approximately 15% of them singletons. Sample: PBMCs from blood, taken approximately 13 days after vaccination. The receptor set was obtained from a man between 45 and 60 years old who received an inactivated influenza vaccine.

The genes are TRBV30 and TRBJ2-7; possibly TRBD1 for D (6 bases). Germline-derived CDR1 and CDR2 are GTSNPN and SVGIG (reference sequence). Trimming removed 4 bases from V and 6 bases from J, with 22 bases in between. The CDR3 totals 15 residues. CDR3 amino acids: CAWNPGLGGYGEQYF. DNA for the CDR3: TGTGCCTGGAACCCCGGGCTAGGGGGATATGGCGAGCAGTACTTC. The full variable domain, completed using reference TRBV30 and TRBJ2-7, is SQTIHQWPATLVQPVGSPLSLECTVEGTSNPNLYWYRQAAGRGLQLLFYSVGIGQISSEVPQNLSASRPQDRQFILSSKKLLLSDSGFYLCAWNPGLGGYGEQYFGPGTRLTVT.

This rearrangement joins TRBV7-2 to TRBJ2-2; D perhaps matches TRBD1 (5 bases). This CDR3 has 15 residues. Germline V gene data show CDR1 as SGHTA and CDR2 as FQGNSA. V lost 4 bases to trimming and J lost 7 bases, with 16 bases between them. The CDR3: CASSSADISHGELFF. The CDR3 bases are TGTGCCAGCAGCTCCGCGGACATTTCCCACGGGGAGCTGTTTTTT. Full variable domain (rest looked up from reference TRBV7-2 and TRBJ2-2): GAGVSQSPSNKVTEKGKDVELRCDPISGHTALYWYRQSLGQGLEFLIYFQGNSAPDKSGLPSDRFSAERTGGSVSTLTIQRTQQEDSAVYLCASSSADISHGELFFGEGSRLTVL.

This clonotype occurred many times. The chain joins TRBV4-2 to TRBJ2-7; the D call may be TRBD1 or TRBD2 (5 bases each). The CDR3 covers 16 residues. From germline, CDR1 is LGHNA and CDR2 YNFKEQ. Trimming stripped 0 bases from V and 4 bases from J, with 16 bases between. CDR3 region: CASSQEVGTVLYEQYF. The CDR3 DNA follows: TGTGCCAGCAGCCAAGAGGTCGGGACGGTTCTGTACGAGCAGTACTTC.

In regard to this clonotype: Mismatch with germline at one junction end may stem from a read error. The genes are TRBV15 and TRBJ2-1; 8 positions match TRBD1. CDR3 size: 15 residues. Germline V gene data show CDR1 as LNHNV and CDR2 as YYDKDF (reference sequence). The DNA of the CDR3 is TGTGCCACCAGAAGAGGACAGGGCCCCTACAATGAGCAGTTCTTC. Amino acids: CATRRGQGPYNEQFF.

V and J are TRBV29-1 and TRBJ1-2; a weak D match, TRBD1 (5 bases). The V end lost 2 bases, the J end lost 9 bases, and 10 bases lay between the germline ends. This CDR3 comprises 11 residues. In germline, CDR1 is SQVTM, CDR2 ANQGSEA. The CDR3 sequence: CSVEYGGSYTF. DNA for the CDR3: TGCAGCGTTGAATACGGGGGGAGCTACACCTTC.

The V call is TRBV5-1, the J call TRBJ2-6; 8 positions agree with TRBD1. V trimming: 3 bases; J trimming: 0 bases; junction bases outside the gene matches: 8. Germline V gene lookup returns CDR1 SGHRS and CDR2 YFSETQ. The CDR3 is made up of 18 amino acids. For the CDR3, the DNA is TGCGCCAGCAGCTCCGGACAGGGAAGGGGCTCTGGGGCCAACGTCCTGACTTTC. Amino acid sequence: CASSSGQGRGSGANVLTF.

This clonotype was observed a handful of times. The chain is built from TRBV10-3 and TRBJ2-5; tentative D call: TRBD2 (5 bases). CDR1 ENHRY and CDR2 SYGVKD come from the germline V gene. Deletions cut 4 bases from V and 1 base from J, with 10 bases between. CDR3 length: 14 amino acids. CDR3 coding DNA: TGTGCCATCAGTGGGACTCGGCCCCAAGAGACCCAGTACTTC. As protein: CAISGTRPQETQYF.

V gene TRBV20-1 combines with J gene TRBJ2-7; D is possibly TRBD1 (6 bases). V dropped 1 base and J dropped 0 bases, with 19 bases sitting between them. Per germline, CDR1 DFQATT and CDR2 SNEGSKA (reference sequence). The CDR3 length is 17 residues. CDR3 DNA: TGCAGTGCTAGAGTCGGGGCAGGGGCCCTCTTCTCCTACGAGCAGTACTTC. This encodes CSARVGAGALFSYEQYF.

This clonotype has more than one count but fewer than ten. The chain carries TRBV7-8 and TRBJ2-1; D remains ambiguous. The V end was cut by 5 bases, the J end by 5 bases, with 10 bases between. The CDR3 has 13 residues. The germline CDR1 and CDR2 sequences are SGHVS and FQNEAQ. The CDR3 DNA reads as TGTGCCAGCAGCACGAACCTTAACAATGAGCAGTTCTTC. Translated, it gives CASSTNLNNEQFF.

Details on this clonotype: No conserved phenylalanine or tryptophan ends this CDR3, so it is likely a read error. The chain uses TRBV29-1 and TRBJ2-1, with D possibly matching TRBD2 (6 bases). V shed 8 bases and J shed 1 base, with 15 bases lying between them. Per germline, CDR1 SQVTM and CDR2 ANQGSEA. The CDR3 consists of 14 residues. Here the CDR3 reads CSFRVGTSYNEQFL. DNA of the CDR3: TGCAGCTTCCGGGTTGGGACTTCCTACAATGAGCAGTTCCTC.

This clonotype was counted at least ten times. The chain recombines TRBV12-3 or TRBV12-4 with TRBJ2-7, with D maybe TRBD1 (6 bases). CDR3 length: 14 amino acids. V lost 5 bases and J lost 0, with 11 bases in between. CDR3: CASSLGQSSYEQYF. CDR3 in DNA: TGTGCCAGCAGTCTCGGACAGTCCTCCTACGAGCAGTACTTC.

This clonotype appeared a few times. V gene TRBV19 combines with J gene TRBJ1-1, with 7 bases that match TRBD1. This CDR3 contains 14 residues. Germline V gene sequence: CDR1 LNHDA, CDR2 SQIVND (reference sequence). With 3 bases clipped from V and 6 bases from J, the junction kept 7 bases outside the gene matches. In DNA form, the CDR3 reads TGTGCCAGTAGTATTAGGAAGGGGGCTGCTGAAGCTTTCTTT. Translating gives CASSIRKGAAEAFF. Full variable domain (missing parts from reference TRBV19 and TRBJ1-1): DGGITQSPKYLFRKEGQNVTLSCEQNLNHDAMYWYRQDPGQGLRLIYYSQIVNDFQKGDIAEGYSVSREKKESFPLTVTSAQKNPTAFYLCASSIRKGAAEAFFGQGTRLTVV.

This clonotype has ten or more counts. This chain links TRBV25-1 with TRBJ2-7; no firm D call. The germline CDR1 and CDR2 sequences are MGHDK and SYGVNS. The CDR3 is made up of 13 amino acids. Trimming pared 3 bases from V and 4 bases from J, leaving 10 bases between. The CDR3 reads CASSDRVRYEQYF. CDR3 coding DNA: TGTGCCAGCAGTGACCGGGTTAGGTACGAGCAGTACTTC.

This clonotype was seen a handful of times. The chain employs TRBV12-3 or TRBV12-4 and TRBJ2-7, with D unclear. Trimming stripped 0 bases from V and 2 bases from J, with 14 bases between. This CDR3 spans 16 amino acids. CDR3 sequence: CASSLAADTEAYEQYF. The CDR3 bases are TGTGCCAGCAGTTTAGCGGCGGATACGGAAGCCTACGAGCAGTACTTC.

The V gene is TRBV7-2, the J gene TRBJ2-1; D call uncertain. V shed 3 bases and J shed 1 base, with 4 bases lying between them. The CDR3 length is 13 residues. The germline CDR1 and CDR2 sequences are SGHTA and FQGNSA. The DNA for the CDR3 is TGTGCCAGCAGCTTTCGGTCCTACAATGAGCAGTTCTTC. This codes for CASSFRSYNEQFF.

The chain uses TRBV4-3 and TRBJ2-5; D might be TRBD1 (6 bases). The CDR3 runs to 16 residues. Trimming took 1 base from V and 3 from J, leaving 15 bases between them. The germline gives CDR1 LGHNA, CDR2 YSLEER. The CDR3 loop is CASSQGRRGWEETQYF. DNA for the CDR3: TGCGCCAGCAGCCAAGGGAGAAGGGGGTGGGAAGAGACCCAGTACTTC.

The chain recombines TRBV5-1 with TRBJ1-6, with a weak D call TRBD1 (5 bases). CDR3 length equals 15 residues. Trimming removed 4 bases from V and 7 bases from J, with 15 bases in between. Germline CDR1 is SGHRS and CDR2 is YFSETQ. The CDR3 coding sequence is TGCGCCAGCAGCCTTACCGGGACGGTAAATTCACCCCTCCACTTT. The encoded protein is CASSLTGTVNSPLHF. Variable domain in full (rest from reference TRBV5-1 and TRBJ1-6): KAGVTQTPRYLIKTRGQQVTLSCSPISGHRSVSWYQQTPGQGLQFLFEYFSETQRNKGNFPGRFSGRQFSNSRSEMNVSTLELGDSALYLCASSLTGTVNSPLHFGNGTRLTVT.

V usage is TRBV6-1 and J usage is TRBJ1-5, with 7 bases aligning to TRBD1. Germline CDR1 reads MNHNS; CDR2 reads SASEGT. The trim removed 6 bases at V and 4 bases at J, leaving 9 bases unmatched. CDR3 length equals 15 residues. CDR3 DNA sequence: TGTGCCAGCAGACGACAGGGCGGGGGAAATCAGCCCCAGCATTTT. The encoded protein is CASRRQGGGNQPQHF.

Remarks on this clonotype: Sequence at one end of the junction differs from germline and may be a read error. The chain combines TRBV14 with TRBJ1-2, with 7 bases identical to TRBD1. CDR3 length equals 16 residues. CDR1 SGHDN and CDR2 FVKESK come from the germline V gene. CDR3 DNA sequence: TGTACCAGCAGCCGCCTCCCCAGCTGGGACAGCTATGGCTACACCTTC. Its protein is CTSSRLPSWDSYGYTF.

Written as DNA, the CDR3 is TGCGCCAGCGATCGGACTAGCGTTGGGGAGCAGTACTTC. Protein sequence: CASDRTSVGEQYF. The chain employs TRBV23-1 and TRBJ2-7, with 9 bases matching TRBD2. TRBV23-1 is assigned to the ORF class and has an uncertain function. This CDR3 has 13 amino acids. The J segment lost 7 bases and the V segment lost 8 bases, leaving 9 bases of the junction unmatched.

This clonotype was observed a few times. This chain joins TRBV11-1 and TRBJ2-5, with a weak D call TRBD1 (7 bases). The V and J ends lost 5 bases and 1 base respectively, with 20 bases between them. The germline V gene encodes CDR1 SGHAT and CDR2 FQDESV (reference sequence). CDR3 length: 17 amino acids. In DNA form, the CDR3 reads TGTGCCAGCAGCCCTGGGTGGAGGGGGCGAACCCAAGAGACCCAGTACTTC. This sequence encodes CASSPGWRGRTQETQYF.

This clonotype was detected a few times. The rearrangement joins TRBV7-9 to TRBJ1-2, with D possibly being TRBD1 (5 bases). Looked up from germline, CDR1 is SEHNR and CDR2 is FQNEAQ (reference sequence). With 4 bases removed from V and 4 bases from J, the gap between germline ends came to 16 bases. The CDR3 spans 15 residues. The CDR3 bases are TGTGCCAGCAGCTCGACGACCGGGACGGTCTATGGCTACACCTTC. Its translation: CASSSTTGTVYGYTF. Using reference TRBV7-9 and TRBJ1-2 for the parts outside the CDR3, the full variable domain is DTGVSQNPRHKITKRGQNVTFRCDPISEHNRLYWYRQTLGQGPEFLTYFQNEAQLEKSRLLSDRFSAERPKGSFSTLEIQRTEQGDSAMYLCASSSTTGTVYGYTFGSGTRLTVV.

The chain couples TRBV24-1 to TRBJ2-1; a possible D gene is TRBD2 (7 bases). In germline, CDR1 is KGHDR, CDR2 SFDVKD. This CDR3 spans 13 amino acids. Between the trimmed V and J ends, which lost 9 bases and 5 bases, there was a span of 13 bases. CDR3 in amino acids: CATGRGGNNEQFF. CDR3 in DNA: TGTGCCACCGGGAGGGGGGGGAACAATGAGCAGTTCTTC.

V and J are TRBV7-2 and TRBJ2-2; D not resolved. The CDR3 spans 13 residues. Trimming left V 4 bases short and J 9 bases short, with 12 bases between. Germline CDR1 and CDR2: SGHTA and FQGNSA. The DNA of the CDR3 is TGTGCCAGCAGCTCTTACCCAGCGCGGGAGCTGTTTTTT. Amino acid sequence: CASSSYPARELFF.

This clonotype was seen more than once but under ten times. V is TRBV20-1 and J is TRBJ2-7, with 11 nucleotides matching TRBD2. This CDR3 region has 16 residues. J gave up 0 bases and V 2 bases, and 6 bases lay outside the gene matches. Germline loops: CDR1 DFQATT, CDR2 SNEGSKA (reference sequence). CDR3 coding DNA: TGCAGTGCTAGACCGCGACTAGCGGGGTCCTCCTACGAGCAGTACTTC. Translated, it gives CSARPRLAGSSYEQYF.

This clonotype was detected many times. This rearrangement joins TRBV20-1 to TRBJ2-5; 10 nucleotides line up with TRBD2. The V segment lost 4 bases and the J segment 2 bases; nucleotides outside the gene matches: 4. This CDR3 has 14 residues. Germline CDR1 DFQATT, CDR2 SNEGSKA (reference sequence). The CDR3 bases are TGCAGTGCTAACAAGCGGGGGGGGCAAGAGACCCAGTACTTC. It codes for CSANKRGGQETQYF.